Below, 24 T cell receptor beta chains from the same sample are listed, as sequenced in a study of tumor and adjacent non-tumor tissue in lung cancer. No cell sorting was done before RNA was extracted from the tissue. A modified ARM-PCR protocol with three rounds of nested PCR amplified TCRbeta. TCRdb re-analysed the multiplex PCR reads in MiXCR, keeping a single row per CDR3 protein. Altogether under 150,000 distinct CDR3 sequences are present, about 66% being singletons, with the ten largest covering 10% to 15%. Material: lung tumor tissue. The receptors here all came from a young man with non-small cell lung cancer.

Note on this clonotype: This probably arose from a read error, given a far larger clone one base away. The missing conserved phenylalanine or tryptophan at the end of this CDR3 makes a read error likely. The CDR3 DNA reads TGCAGTGCCAGCGAGGAAGCGAACTATGGCTACACCATC. Protein sequence: CSASEEANYGYTI. This chain links TRBV20-1 with TRBJ1-2; D is ambiguous. Per germline, CDR1 DFQATT and CDR2 SNEGSKA (reference sequence). CDR3 length equals 13 residues. Trimming cost V 6 bases and J 2 bases, with 13 bases left between them.

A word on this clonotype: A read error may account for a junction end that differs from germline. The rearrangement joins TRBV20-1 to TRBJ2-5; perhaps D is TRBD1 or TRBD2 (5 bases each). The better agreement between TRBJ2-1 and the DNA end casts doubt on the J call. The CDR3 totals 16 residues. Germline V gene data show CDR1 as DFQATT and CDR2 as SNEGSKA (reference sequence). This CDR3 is CNAREKVWDPRETQFF. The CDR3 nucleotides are TGCAATGCTAGAGAAAAGGTCTGGGACCCCAGAGAGACCCAGTTCTTC.

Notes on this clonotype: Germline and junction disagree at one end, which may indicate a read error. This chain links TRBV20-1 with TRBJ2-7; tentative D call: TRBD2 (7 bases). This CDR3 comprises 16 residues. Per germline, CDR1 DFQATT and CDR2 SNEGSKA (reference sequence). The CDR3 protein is CNASGGGGDIAYEHYF. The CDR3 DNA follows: TGCAATGCTAGTGGCGGAGGGGGGGACATTGCCTACGAGCATTACTTC.

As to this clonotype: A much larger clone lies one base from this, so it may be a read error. The chain's CDR3 is CSAGQRRSTDTQYF. In nucleotides, the CDR3 is TGCAGTGCTGGACAGAGGCGAAGCACAGATACGCAGTATTTT. The chain joins TRBV20-1 to TRBJ2-3, with TRBD1 as a possible D gene (6 bases). There are 14 residues in the CDR3. CDR1 is DFQATT, CDR2 SNEGSKA, per germline (reference sequence). Deletions cut 5 bases from V and 0 bases from J, with 12 bases between.

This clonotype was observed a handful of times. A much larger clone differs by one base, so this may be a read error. CDR3 amino acids: CSHGDASGYGYTF. The CDR3 region has the DNA TGCAGCCACGGGGACGCGAGCGGGTATGGCTACACCTTC. The chain combines TRBV29-1 with TRBJ1-2; a weak D match, TRBD1 (5 bases). This CDR3 is 13 amino acids long. Germline V gene sequence: CDR1 SQVTM, CDR2 ANQGSEA. V lost 8 bases and J lost 5, with 18 bases in between.

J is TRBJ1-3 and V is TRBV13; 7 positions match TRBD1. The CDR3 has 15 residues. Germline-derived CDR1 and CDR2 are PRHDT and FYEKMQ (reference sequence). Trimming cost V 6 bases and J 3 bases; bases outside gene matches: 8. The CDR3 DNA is TGTGCCAGCAGACCCGGGGGGGACAGTGGAAACACCATATATTTT. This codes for CASRPGGDSGNTIYF.

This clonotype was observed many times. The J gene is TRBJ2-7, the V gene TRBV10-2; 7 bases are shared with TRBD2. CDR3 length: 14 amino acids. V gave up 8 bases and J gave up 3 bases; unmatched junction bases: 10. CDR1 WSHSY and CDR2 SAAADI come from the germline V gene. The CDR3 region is CASQTTSEIYEQYF. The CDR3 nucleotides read TGCGCCAGCCAAACTACTAGCGAGATCTACGAGCAGTACTTC.

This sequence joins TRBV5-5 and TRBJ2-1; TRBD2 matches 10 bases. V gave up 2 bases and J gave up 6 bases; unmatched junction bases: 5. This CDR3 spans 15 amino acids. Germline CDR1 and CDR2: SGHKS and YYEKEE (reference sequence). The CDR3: CASSFRVAGGNEQFF. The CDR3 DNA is TGTGCCAGCAGCTTTAGGGTAGCGGGAGGCAATGAGCAGTTCTTC.

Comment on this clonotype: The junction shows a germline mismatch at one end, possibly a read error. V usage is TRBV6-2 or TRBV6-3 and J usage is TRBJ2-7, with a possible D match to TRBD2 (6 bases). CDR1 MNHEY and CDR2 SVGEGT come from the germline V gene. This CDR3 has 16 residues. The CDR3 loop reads CASNTERGAMTYEQYF. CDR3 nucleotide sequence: TGTGCTAGCAATACCGAACGCGGGGCAATGACCTACGAGCAGTACTTC.

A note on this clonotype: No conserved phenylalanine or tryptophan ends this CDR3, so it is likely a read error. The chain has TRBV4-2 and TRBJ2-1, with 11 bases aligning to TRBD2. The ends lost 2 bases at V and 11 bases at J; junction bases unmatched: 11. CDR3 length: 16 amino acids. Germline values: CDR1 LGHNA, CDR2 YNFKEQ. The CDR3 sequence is CASSQLAGGRYNKQFL. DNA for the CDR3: TGTGCCAGCAGCCAATTAGCGGGGGGGCGATACAACAAGCAGTTCTTA.

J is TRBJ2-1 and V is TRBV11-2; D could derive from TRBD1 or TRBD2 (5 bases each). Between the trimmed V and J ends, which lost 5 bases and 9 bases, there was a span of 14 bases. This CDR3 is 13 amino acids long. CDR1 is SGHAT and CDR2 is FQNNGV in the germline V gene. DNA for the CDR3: TGTGCCAGCAGCCATCAGGTGAGGGGTGAGCAGTTCTTC. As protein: CASSHQVRGEQFF.

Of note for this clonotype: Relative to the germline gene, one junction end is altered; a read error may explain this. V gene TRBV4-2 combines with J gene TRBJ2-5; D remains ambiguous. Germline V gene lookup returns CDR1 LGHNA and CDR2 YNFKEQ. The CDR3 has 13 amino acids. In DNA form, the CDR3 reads TGTGCCAACAGCCAAGACGCGGCTGAGATCCAGTACTTC. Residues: CANSQDAAEIQYF.

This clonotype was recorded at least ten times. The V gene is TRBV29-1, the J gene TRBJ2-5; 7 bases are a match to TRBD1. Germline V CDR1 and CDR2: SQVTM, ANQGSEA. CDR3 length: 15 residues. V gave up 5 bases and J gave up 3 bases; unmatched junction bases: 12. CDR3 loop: CSVTFNTGTEETQYF. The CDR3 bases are TGCAGCGTTACTTTTAATACCGGGACAGAAGAGACCCAGTACTTC.

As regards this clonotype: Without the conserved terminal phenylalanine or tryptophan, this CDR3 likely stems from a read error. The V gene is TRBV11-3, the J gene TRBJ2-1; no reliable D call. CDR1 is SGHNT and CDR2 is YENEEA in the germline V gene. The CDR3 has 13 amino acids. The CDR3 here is CTSSPTPGNDQFL. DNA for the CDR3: TGTACCAGCAGCCCCACACCTGGCAATGATCAGTTCTTA.

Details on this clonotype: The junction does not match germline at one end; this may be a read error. The CDR3 region has the DNA TGTGTCAGCAGTTTAATAATAACGGGAGGTACTGAAGCTTTCTTT. Amino acid sequence: CVSSLIITGGTEAFF. The J gene is TRBJ1-1, the V gene TRBV12-3 or TRBV12-4; D is unclear. The CDR3 is made up of 15 amino acids.

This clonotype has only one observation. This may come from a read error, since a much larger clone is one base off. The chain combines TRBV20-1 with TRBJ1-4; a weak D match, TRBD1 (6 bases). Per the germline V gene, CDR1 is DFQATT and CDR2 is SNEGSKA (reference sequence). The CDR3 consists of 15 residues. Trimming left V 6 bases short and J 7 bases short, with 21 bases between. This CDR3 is CSATRTGTWAEKLFF. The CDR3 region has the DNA TGCAGTGCAACTAGGACGGGGACATGGGCTGAAAAACTGTTTTTT.

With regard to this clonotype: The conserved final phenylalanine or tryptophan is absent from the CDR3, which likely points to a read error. The CDR3 coding sequence is TGCGCCAGCAGCCAAGATCGGGGTGAGGAAGAGACCCAGTACATC. It translates to CASSQDRGEEETQYI. This rearrangement joins TRBV4-1 to TRBJ2-5; possibly TRBD2 for D (5 bases). Looked up from germline, CDR1 is MGHRA and CDR2 is YSYEKL. The CDR3 spans 15 residues. V gave up 0 bases and J gave up 3 bases, with 11 bases separating them.

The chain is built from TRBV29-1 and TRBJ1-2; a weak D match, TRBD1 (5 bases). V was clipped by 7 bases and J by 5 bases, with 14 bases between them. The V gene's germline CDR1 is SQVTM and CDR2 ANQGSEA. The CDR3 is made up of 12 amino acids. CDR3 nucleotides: TGCAGCGCGTGGGGCATGGCGTATGGCTACACCTTC. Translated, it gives CSAWGMAYGYTF.

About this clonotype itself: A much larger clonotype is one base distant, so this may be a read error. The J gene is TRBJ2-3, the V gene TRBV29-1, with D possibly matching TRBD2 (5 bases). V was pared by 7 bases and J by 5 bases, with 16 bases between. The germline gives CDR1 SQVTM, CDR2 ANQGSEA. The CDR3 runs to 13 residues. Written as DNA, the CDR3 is TGCAGCGGCGTCGATGGGAGTAGAGATACGCAGTATTTT. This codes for CSGVDGSRDTQYF.

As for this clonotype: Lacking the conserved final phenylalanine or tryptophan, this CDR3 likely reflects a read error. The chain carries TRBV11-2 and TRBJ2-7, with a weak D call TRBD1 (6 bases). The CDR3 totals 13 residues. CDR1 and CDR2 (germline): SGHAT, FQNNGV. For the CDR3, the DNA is TGTGCCCGCAGCTTGACAGGCCGAGGTGAGCAGTACATC. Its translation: CARSLTGRGEQYI.

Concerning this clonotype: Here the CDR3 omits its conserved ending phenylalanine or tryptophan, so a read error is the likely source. The DNA of the CDR3 is TGTGCCTGCAGCTCGGGACTAGCGGGAGGAACAGATACGCAGTATCTC. It yields the protein CACSSGLAGGTDTQYL. The chain has TRBV11-2 and TRBJ2-3, with 15 bases identical to TRBD2. Germline lookup yields CDR1 SGHAT and CDR2 FQNNGV. The CDR3 spans 16 residues.

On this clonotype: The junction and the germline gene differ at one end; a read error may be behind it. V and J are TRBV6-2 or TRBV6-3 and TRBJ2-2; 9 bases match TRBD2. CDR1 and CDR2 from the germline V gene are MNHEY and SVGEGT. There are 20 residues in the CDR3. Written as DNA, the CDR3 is TGTGCCAACAGTGAAACCACAGGGGCCCGCGGGAGGGCCACGGCCGGGGAGCTGTTTTTT. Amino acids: CANSETTGARGRATAGELFF.

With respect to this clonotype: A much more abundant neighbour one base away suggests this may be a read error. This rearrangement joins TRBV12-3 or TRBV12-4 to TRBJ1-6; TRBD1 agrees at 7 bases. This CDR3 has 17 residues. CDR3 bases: TGTGCCAGCAGTGCCCGGGACAGCGGAGGTTGGGATTCACCCCTCCGCTTT. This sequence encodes CASSARDSGGWDSPLRF.

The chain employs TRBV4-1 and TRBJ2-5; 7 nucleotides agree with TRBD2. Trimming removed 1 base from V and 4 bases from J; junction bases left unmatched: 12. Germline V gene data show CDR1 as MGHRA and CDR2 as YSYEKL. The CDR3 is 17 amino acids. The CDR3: CASSQAYGGGRRETQYF. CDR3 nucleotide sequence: TGCGCCAGCAGCCAAGCGTACGGCGGCGGGAGACGAGAGACCCAGTACTTC.